This note documents a single T cell receptor beta chain sequence. Its cognate antigen is unknown. This record belongs to a study of CD8 T cells in ankylosing spondylitis. CDR3 length: 15 amino acids. Trimming took off 11 bases at V and 1 base at J, with 19 bases between the two ends. Per germline, CDR1 LGHDT and CDR2 YNNKEL (reference sequence). Study results and caveats: As for the disease-linked clones, they showed a CD8+ phenotype and occurred at relatively low frequencies in peripheral blood. Seemingly characteristic of ankylosing spondylitis blood was a TCR beta motif consisting of about 8 highly homologous variants. In the blood and synovial fluid of reactive arthritis, some motif variants had been previously reported. Reported data indicate significant enrichment of disease-linked clones within matched ankylosing spondylitis synovial fluid.

Libraries for TCR beta were made by quantitative 5'-RACE with molecular barcodes. TCRdb processed the 5' RACE reads anew with MiXCR; each CDR3 protein has one entry. The repertoire includes 500,000 to 550,000 distinct CDR3 sequences, 10% to 15% of them detected once, and nearly 7% sits in the top ten. This sequence originates from a male donor with ankylosing spondylitis. The V gene is TRBV3-1, the J gene TRBJ2-3; D is perhaps TRBD2 (5 bases). Sequencing used blood, either unsorted or a sorted T cell fraction (not recorded which). CDR3 sequence reads: CACCRRGSGTDTQYF. The CDR3 DNA sequence: TGTGCCTGCTGCCGCAGAGGGAGTGGCACAGATACGCAGTATTTT.